This T cell receptor (beta chain) was captured by sequencing in a study of T-cell memory formation after mild COVID-19. Notes on this clonotype: The antigen is not known.

Germline V gene data show CDR1 as SGHVS and CDR2 as FNYEAQ. V lost 1 base and J lost 3, with 12 bases in between. This CDR3 is built from 16 residues. Study-wide findings and caveats: There was no confirmation that second-wave clones peaking on day 37 were SARS-CoV-2 specific. The study found contracting CD4+ clones mainly in CM and EM and contracting CD8+ clones in EMRA.

Constant-segment primers served in 5'RACE that generated TCR alpha and TCR beta cDNA libraries bearing sample barcodes and UMIs. MiXCR, run by TCRdb on the 5' RACE reads, gives a single entry per CDR3 protein. The profile shows roughly 620,000 distinct CDR3 sequences, approximately 18% of them singletons. This rearrangement joins TRBV7-6 to TRBJ2-2, with D possibly called TRBD1 or TRBD2 (6 bases each). Input material: PBMCs or a T cell subset sorted from them (not recorded which). The receptor was derived from an adult woman who had mild COVID-19 (a few samples of this study predate the infection). Cell type and time point are not known. The CDR3 nucleotides read TGTGCCAGCAGCTTAGAGGGGGACTCCTACACCGGGGAGCTGTTTTTT. This gives the protein CASSLEGDSYTGELFF.